What follows is one T cell receptor beta chain and its context. The V segment lost 7 bases and the J segment 14 bases; nucleotides outside the gene matches: 15. The CDR3 loop spans 13 amino acids. The germline gives CDR1 KGHDR, CDR2 SFDVKD. The data originate from a study of blood T cell repertoires in COVID-19. Sequenced by immunoSEQ multiplex PCR; TCRdb stores in-frame clones only, minus some. The data contain hundreds of thousands of clones, 85% to 90% of them seen just once; the ten biggest clones take up 2% to 2.5%. V is TRBV24-1 and J is TRBJ1-2, with 7 bases that match TRBD1. Sequencing was done on a sample of PBMCs or T cells enriched from blood (not recorded which). The clonotype originates from a woman between 18 and 30 years old who had recovered from COVID-19. The chain's CDR3 is CATSQRGPEGWTF. CDR3 DNA: TGTGCCACCAGCCAGAGGGGGCCGGAAGGATGGACCTTC.